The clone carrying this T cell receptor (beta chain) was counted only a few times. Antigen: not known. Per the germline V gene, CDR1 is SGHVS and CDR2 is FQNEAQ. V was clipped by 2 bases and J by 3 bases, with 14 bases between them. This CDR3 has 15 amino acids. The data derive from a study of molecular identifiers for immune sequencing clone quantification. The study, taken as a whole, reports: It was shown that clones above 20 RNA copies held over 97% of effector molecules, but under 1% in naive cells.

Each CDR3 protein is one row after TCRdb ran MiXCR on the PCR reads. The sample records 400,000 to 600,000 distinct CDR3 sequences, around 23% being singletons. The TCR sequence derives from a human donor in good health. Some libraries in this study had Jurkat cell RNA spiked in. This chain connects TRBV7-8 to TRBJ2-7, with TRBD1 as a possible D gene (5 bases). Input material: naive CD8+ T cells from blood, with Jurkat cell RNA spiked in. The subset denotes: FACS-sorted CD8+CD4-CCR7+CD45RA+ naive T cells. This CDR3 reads CASSLKAGADYEQYF. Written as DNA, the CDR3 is TGTGCCAGCAGCTTAAAGGCTGGGGCAGACTACGAGCAGTACTTC.